This T cell receptor beta chain was obtained from a study of regulatory T cells in long-lasting Graves disease. CDR1 SGHVS and CDR2 FQNEAQ come from the germline V gene. The CDR3 extends over 14 amino acids. Trimming removed 5 bases from V and 3 bases from J, with 11 bases in between. This clonotype has at least ten counts. As to time point: newly diagnosed GD, antithyroid drugs for less than 3 months. With RNA extracted from PBMCs as input, the TCR library was made. For TCR beta, libraries came from iRepertoire HTBI primers and Arm-PCR of CDR3 regions. Each CDR3 protein is one row after TCRdb ran MiXCR on the multiplex PCR reads. Of approximately 350,000 distinct CDR3 sequences in the sample, approximately 12% were seen once. The same specimen was also included in a second study, on T cells in Graves' hyperthyroidism and ophthalmopathy.

The sequence was collected from a woman between 18 and 29 years old with Graves disease. The rearrangement joins TRBV7-8 to TRBJ1-5; D is ambiguous. Sequencing was performed on peripheral blood mononuclear cells (PBMCs), taken at new diagnosis, from a patient treated with antithyroid drugs. The CDR3: CASSLYYNNQPQHF. CDR3 nucleotides: TGTGCCAGCAGCCTGTACTATAACAATCAGCCCCAGCATTTT.